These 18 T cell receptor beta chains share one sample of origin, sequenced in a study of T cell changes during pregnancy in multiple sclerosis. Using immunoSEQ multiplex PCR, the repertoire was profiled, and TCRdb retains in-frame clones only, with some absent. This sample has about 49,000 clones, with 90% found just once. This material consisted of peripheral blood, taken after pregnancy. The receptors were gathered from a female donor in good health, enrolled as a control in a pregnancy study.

DNA for the CDR3: TGTGCCAGCAGCCAACGAGTGGGGGCAGGTGGAAACACCATATATTTT. It yields the protein CASSQRVGAGGNTIYF. The chain is built from TRBV7-8 and TRBJ1-3; tentatively, D is TRBD1 (6 bases). This CDR3 is 16 amino acids long. Trimming pared 5 bases from V and 3 bases from J, leaving 17 bases between. CDR1 and CDR2 from the germline V gene are SGHVS and FQNEAQ. The variable domain in full, with the rest retrieved from reference TRBV7-8 and TRBJ1-3, is GAGVSQSPRYKVAKRGQDVALRCDPISGHVSLFWYQQALGQGPEFLTYFQNEAQLDKSGLPSDRFFAERPEGSVSTLKIQRTQQEDSAVYLCASSQRVGAGGNTIYFGEGSWLTVV.

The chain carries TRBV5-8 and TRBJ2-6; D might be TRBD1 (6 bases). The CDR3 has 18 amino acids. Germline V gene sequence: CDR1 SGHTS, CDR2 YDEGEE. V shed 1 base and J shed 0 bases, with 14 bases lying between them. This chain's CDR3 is CASSLPGQAFSGANVLTF. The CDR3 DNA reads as TGTGCCAGCAGCTTGCCGGGACAAGCTTTCTCTGGGGCCAACGTCCTGACTTTC. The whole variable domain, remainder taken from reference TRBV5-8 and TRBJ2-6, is EAGVTQSPTHLIKTRGQQATLRCSPISGHTSVYWYQQALGLGLQFLLWYDEGEERNRGNFPPRFSGRQFPNYSSELNVNALELEDSALYLCASSLPGQAFSGANVLTFGAGSRLTVL.

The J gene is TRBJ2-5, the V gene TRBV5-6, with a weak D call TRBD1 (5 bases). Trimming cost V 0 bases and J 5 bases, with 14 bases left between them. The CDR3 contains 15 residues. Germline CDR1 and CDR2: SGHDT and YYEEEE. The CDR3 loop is CASSLAGQGLETQYF. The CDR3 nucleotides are TGTGCCAGCAGCTTGGCAGGCCAGGGATTGGAGACCCAGTACTTC. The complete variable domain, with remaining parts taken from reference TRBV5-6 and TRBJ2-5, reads DAGVTQSPTHLIKTRGQQVTLRCSPKSGHDTVSWYQQALGQGPQFIFQYYEEEERQRGNFPDRFSGHQFPNYSSELNVNALLLGDSALYLCASSLAGQGLETQYFGPGTRLLVL.

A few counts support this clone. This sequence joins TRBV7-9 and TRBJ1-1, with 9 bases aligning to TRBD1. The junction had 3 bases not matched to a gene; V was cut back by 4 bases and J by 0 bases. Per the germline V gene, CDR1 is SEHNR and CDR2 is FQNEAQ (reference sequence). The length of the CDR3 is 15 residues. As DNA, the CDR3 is TGTGCCAGCAGCTCGGGACAGGGTTTGAACACTGAAGCTTTCTTT. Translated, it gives CASSSGQGLNTEAFF. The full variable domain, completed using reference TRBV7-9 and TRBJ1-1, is DTGVSQNPRHKITKRGQNVTFRCDPISEHNRLYWYRQTLGQGPEFLTYFQNEAQLEKSRLLSDRFSAERPKGSFSTLEIQRTEQGDSAMYLCASSSGQGLNTEAFFGQGTRLTVV.

CDR3 sequence (DNA): TGTGCCAGCAGCTTACAGGGGATCATGAACACTGAAGCTTTCTTT. Its protein product is CASSLQGIMNTEAFF. V gene TRBV7-9 combines with J gene TRBJ1-1; TRBD1 might be the D (6 bases). Germline V gives CDR1 SEHNR, CDR2 FQNEAQ (reference sequence). V gave up 2 bases and J gave up 0 bases, with 10 bases separating them. This CDR3 is 15 amino acids long.

The CDR3 DNA reads TGTGCCAGCAGTGAATCTGAGGGTGGGGAGACCCAGTACTTC. The encoded protein is CASSESEGGETQYF. The V call is TRBV25-1, the J call TRBJ2-5, with a possible D match to TRBD2 (5 bases). CDR1 and CDR2 from the germline V gene are MGHDK and SYGVNS. The V end was cut by 1 base, the J end by 5 bases, with 11 bases between. CDR3 size: 14 residues.

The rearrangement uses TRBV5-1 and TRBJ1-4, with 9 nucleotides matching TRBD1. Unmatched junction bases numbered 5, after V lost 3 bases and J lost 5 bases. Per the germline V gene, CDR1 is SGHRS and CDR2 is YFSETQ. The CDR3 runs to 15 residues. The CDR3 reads CASSSRTGENEKLFF. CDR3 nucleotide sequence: TGCGCCAGCAGCTCACGGACAGGGGAAAATGAAAAACTGTTTTTT.

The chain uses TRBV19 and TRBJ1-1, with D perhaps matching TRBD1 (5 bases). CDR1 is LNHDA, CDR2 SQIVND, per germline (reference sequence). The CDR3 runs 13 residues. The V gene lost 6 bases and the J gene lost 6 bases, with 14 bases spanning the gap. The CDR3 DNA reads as TGTGCCAGTAGGTCTTTCGGGGGAGCTGAAGCTTTCTTT. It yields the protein CASRSFGGAEAFF.

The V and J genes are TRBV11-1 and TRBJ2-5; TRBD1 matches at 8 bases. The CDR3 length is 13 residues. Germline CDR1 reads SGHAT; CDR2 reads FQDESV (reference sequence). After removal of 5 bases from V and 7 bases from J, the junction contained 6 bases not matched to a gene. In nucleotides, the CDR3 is TGTGCCAGCAGCCTTGGGGGGACAGGGACCCAGTACTTC. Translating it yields CASSLGGTGTQYF.

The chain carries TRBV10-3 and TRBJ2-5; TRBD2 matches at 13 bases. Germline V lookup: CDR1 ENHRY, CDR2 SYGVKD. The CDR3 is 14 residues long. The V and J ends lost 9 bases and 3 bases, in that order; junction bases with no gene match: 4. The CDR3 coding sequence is TGTGCCATTGCCGGGACTAGCGGGAAAGAGACCCAGTACTTC. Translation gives CAIAGTSGKETQYF.

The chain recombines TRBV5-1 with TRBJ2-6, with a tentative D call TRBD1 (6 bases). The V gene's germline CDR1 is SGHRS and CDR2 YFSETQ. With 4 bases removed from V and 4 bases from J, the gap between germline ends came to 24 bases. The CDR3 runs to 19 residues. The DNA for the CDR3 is TGCGCCAGCAGCCACACTTCGAATCACAGGGCTCTGGGGGCCAACGTCCTGACTTTC. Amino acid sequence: CASSHTSNHRALGANVLTF.

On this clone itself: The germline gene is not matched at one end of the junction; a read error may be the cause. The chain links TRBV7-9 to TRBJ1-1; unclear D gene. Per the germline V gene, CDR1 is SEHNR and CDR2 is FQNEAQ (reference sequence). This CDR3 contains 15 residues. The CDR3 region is CASTLPKAGNTEAFF. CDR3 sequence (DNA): TGTGCCAGCACCTTACCCAAGGCGGGGAACACTGAAGCTTTCTTT.

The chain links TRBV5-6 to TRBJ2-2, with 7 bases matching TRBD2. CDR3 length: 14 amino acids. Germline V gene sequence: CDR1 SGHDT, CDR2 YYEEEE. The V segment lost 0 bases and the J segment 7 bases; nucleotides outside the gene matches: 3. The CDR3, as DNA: TGTGCCAGCAGCTTGGAGGGACTATTCGGGGAGCTGTTTTTT. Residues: CASSLEGLFGELFF.

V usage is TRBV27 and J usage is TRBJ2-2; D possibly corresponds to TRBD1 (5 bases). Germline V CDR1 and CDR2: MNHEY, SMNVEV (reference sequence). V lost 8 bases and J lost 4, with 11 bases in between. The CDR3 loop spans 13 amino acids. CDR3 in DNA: TGTGCCAGCCTCAGGGTAGGCACCGGGGAGCTGTTTTTT. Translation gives CASLRVGTGELFF.

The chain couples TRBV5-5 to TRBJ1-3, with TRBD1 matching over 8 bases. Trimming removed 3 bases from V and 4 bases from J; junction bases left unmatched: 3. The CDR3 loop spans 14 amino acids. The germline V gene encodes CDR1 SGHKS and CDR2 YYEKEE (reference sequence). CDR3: CASSWTGSGNTIYF. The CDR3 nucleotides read TGTGCCAGCAGCTGGACAGGGTCGGGAAACACCATATATTTT.

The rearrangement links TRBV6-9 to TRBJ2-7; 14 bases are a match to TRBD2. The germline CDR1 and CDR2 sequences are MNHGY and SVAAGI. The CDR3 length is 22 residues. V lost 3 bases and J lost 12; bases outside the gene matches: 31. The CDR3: CASSYNLPPGLAGGPNAPWRYF. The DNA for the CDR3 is TGTGCCAGCAGTTACAATTTACCCCCCGGACTAGCGGGAGGCCCTAATGCCCCCTGGCGGTACTTC.

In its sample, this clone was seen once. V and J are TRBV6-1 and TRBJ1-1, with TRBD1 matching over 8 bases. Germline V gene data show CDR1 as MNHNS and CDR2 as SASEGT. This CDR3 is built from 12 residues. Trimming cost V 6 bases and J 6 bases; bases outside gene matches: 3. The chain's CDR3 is CASSLQGAEAFF. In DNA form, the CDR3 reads TGTGCCAGCAGCCTACAGGGGGCTGAAGCTTTCTTT.

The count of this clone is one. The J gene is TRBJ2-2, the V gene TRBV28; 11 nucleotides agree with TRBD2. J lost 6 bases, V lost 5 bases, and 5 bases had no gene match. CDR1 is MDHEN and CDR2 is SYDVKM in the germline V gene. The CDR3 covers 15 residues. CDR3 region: CASSLLAGAAGELFF. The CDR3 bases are TGTGCCAGCAGTCTACTAGCGGGAGCGGCCGGGGAGCTGTTTTTT.